Below, 32 T cell receptor beta chains from the same sample are listed, as sequenced in a study of blood T cell repertoires in COVID-19. The assay was immunoSEQ multiplex PCR, and TCRdb's table has in-frame clones only and misses some. Found here are over 80,000 clones, approximately 86% of them singletons; the top ten hold about 1.2%. The sequenced sample consisted of peripheral blood. Receptor source: an elderly man with active or convalescent COVID-19.

The rearrangement joins TRBV7-2 to TRBJ2-7; D may be TRBD2 (5 bases). The CDR3 runs to 16 residues. Germline V gives CDR1 SGHTA, CDR2 FQGNSA. Trimming shortened V by 5 bases and J by 3 bases, and 20 bases separated the two germline ends. CDR3 nucleotide sequence: TGTGCCAGCAGCCCCGAGGCGGCGAGAGGAGGCTACGAGCAGTACTTC. Amino acid sequence: CASSPEAARGGYEQYF.

The chain combines TRBV4-2 with TRBJ1-4; 7 bases line up with TRBD1. The V segment lost 6 bases and the J segment 3 bases; nucleotides outside the gene matches: 10. In germline, CDR1 is LGHNA, CDR2 YNFKEQ. The length of the CDR3 is 16 residues. CDR3 sequence: CASSRDSFSPNEKLFF. CDR3 DNA: TGTGCCAGCAGTCGGGACAGCTTTAGTCCTAATGAAAAACTGTTTTTT.

This chain connects TRBV7-9 to TRBJ2-7; TRBD1 matches at 7 bases. V was pared by 3 bases and J by 1 base, with 3 bases of the junction left unmatched. CDR3 length: 14 residues. Per germline, CDR1 SEHNR and CDR2 FQNEAQ (reference sequence). The CDR3 DNA sequence: TGTGCCAGCAGCTTCCAACAGGGGTCCTACGAGCAGTACTTC. Its protein product is CASSFQQGSYEQYF.

The chain uses TRBV30 and TRBJ1-5, with D possibly matching TRBD1 (5 bases). Trimming cost V 2 bases and J 3 bases, with 8 bases left between them. Germline values: CDR1 GTSNPN, CDR2 SVGIG (reference sequence). This CDR3 comprises 13 residues. This CDR3 reads CAWSQGVNQPQHF. CDR3 nucleotides: TGTGCCTGGAGTCAAGGGGTCAATCAGCCCCAGCATTTT.

This clone was picked up a small number of times. V usage is TRBV28 and J usage is TRBJ2-7; a possible D gene is TRBD1 (5 bases). The CDR3 is 13 residues long. Germline V gene sequence: CDR1 MDHEN, CDR2 SYDVKM. Trimming removed 5 bases from V and 13 bases from J, with 21 bases in between. This CDR3 reads CASSPLRAAPRYF. CDR3 DNA: TGTGCCAGCAGTCCGCTCAGGGCAGCCCCCCGTTACTTC.

The J gene is TRBJ1-6, the V gene TRBV5-4; 11 nucleotides align to TRBD1. The V and J ends lost 1 base and 10 bases, in that order; junction bases with no gene match: 7. Looked up from germline, CDR1 is SGHNT and CDR2 is YYREEE (reference sequence). The CDR3 loop spans 16 amino acids. This CDR3 is CASSLRPGQGGSPLHF. CDR3 DNA: TGTGCCAGCAGCTTGAGACCGGGACAGGGGGGATCACCCCTCCACTTT. Full variable domain (remainder filled in from reference TRBV5-4 and TRBJ1-6): ETGVTQSPTHLIKTRGQQVTLRCSSQSGHNTVSWYQQALGQGPQFIFQYYREEENGRGNFPPRFSGLQFPNYSSELNVNALELDDSALYLCASSLRPGQGGSPLHFGNGTRLTVT.

In its sample, this clone was seen once. The chain recombines TRBV18 with TRBJ1-2; D is unclear. The CDR3 totals 15 residues. CDR1 is KGHSH, CDR2 LQKENI, per germline. The V end was cut by 3 bases, the J end by 0 bases, with 11 bases between. The CDR3 sequence: CASSPVVGTNYGYTF. The DNA of the CDR3 is TGTGCCAGCTCACCTGTCGTCGGTACTAACTATGGCTACACCTTC.

This clone was observed a single time. The gene calls are TRBV27 and TRBJ1-6; D ambiguous. The V and J ends lost 3 bases and 7 bases respectively, with 10 bases between them. The CDR3 covers 14 residues. Germline V lookup: CDR1 MNHEY, CDR2 SMNVEV (reference sequence). CDR3 DNA: TGTGCCAGCAGTTTTTCAGTTGGCAATTCACCCCTCCACTTT. Translating gives CASSFSVGNSPLHF.

This clone was seen more than once but under ten times. V and J are TRBV24-1 and TRBJ2-3, with D perhaps matching TRBD1 (8 bases). Trimming removed 4 bases at V and 1 base at J, with 17 bases between. The CDR3 loop spans 17 amino acids. Looked up from germline, CDR1 is KGHDR and CDR2 is SFDVKD. The CDR3 bases are TGTGCCACCAGTGAACCGACAGGGGAGGGCCGCACAGATACGCAGTATTTT. The encoded protein is CATSEPTGEGRTDTQYF.

The chain carries TRBV9 and TRBJ1-2, with 11 bases aligning to TRBD1. Germline V gene data show CDR1 as SGDLS and CDR2 as YYNGEE. The length of the CDR3 is 16 residues. V shed 3 bases and J 6 bases; nucleotides not matched to a gene: 10. This CDR3 reads CASSAGDWTGGDGYTF. The DNA of the CDR3 is TGTGCCAGCAGCGCGGGAGATTGGACAGGGGGCGATGGCTACACCTTC. The variable domain in full, completed from reference TRBV9 and TRBJ1-2, reads DSGVTQTPKHLITATGQRVTLRCSPRSGDLSVYWYQQSLDQGLQFLIQYYNGEERAKGNILERFSAQQFPDLHSELNLSSLELGDSALYFCASSAGDWTGGDGYTFGSGTRLTVV.

The rearrangement joins TRBV18 to TRBJ1-1; D might be TRBD1 (6 bases). This CDR3 has 14 residues. Germline V lookup: CDR1 KGHSH, CDR2 LQKENI. Trimming stripped 3 bases from V and 1 base from J, with 9 bases between. In DNA, the CDR3 is TGTGCCAGCTCACCCCCGGACAGGAACACTGAAGCTTTCTTT. This gives the protein CASSPPDRNTEAFF. Using reference TRBV18 and TRBJ1-1 for the parts outside the CDR3, the full variable domain is NAGVMQNPRHLVRRRGQEARLRCSPMKGHSHVYWYRQLPEEGLKFMVYLQKENIIDESGMPKERFSAEFPKEGPSILRIQQVVRGDSAAYFCASSPPDRNTEAFFGQGTRLTVV.

This chain joins TRBV6-5 and TRBJ1-1, with D maybe TRBD1 (5 bases). Germline CDR1 and CDR2: MNHEY and SVGAGI. With 0 bases removed from V and 1 base from J, the gap between germline ends came to 9 bases. CDR3 length equals 15 residues. For the CDR3, the DNA is TGTGCCAGCAGTTACTCTAGGACAAAGAACACTGAAGCTTTCTTT. This encodes CASSYSRTKNTEAFF.

This clone came up a few times. J is TRBJ2-2 and V is TRBV11-2; tentative D call: TRBD1 (5 bases). Germline loops: CDR1 SGHAT, CDR2 FQNNGV. Between the trimmed V and J ends, which lost 1 base and 8 bases, there was a span of 8 bases. CDR3 length: 13 residues. The CDR3 DNA follows: TGTGCCAGCAGCTTAGGGGGCTCAGGGGAGCTGTTTTTT. Amino acids: CASSLGGSGELFF.

This sequence joins TRBV7-9 and TRBJ1-4; maybe TRBD1 (5 bases). Germline CDR1 SEHNR, CDR2 FQNEAQ (reference sequence). The V gene lost 5 bases and the J gene lost 8 bases, with 15 bases spanning the gap. The CDR3 extends over 14 amino acids. The CDR3 reads CASSLRTRGEKLFF. The DNA for the CDR3 is TGTGCCAGCAGCCTCCGAACACGGGGGGAAAAACTGTTTTTT.

The V call is TRBV19, the J call TRBJ1-2; 7 positions match TRBD1. The germline V gene has CDR1 LNHDA and CDR2 SQIVND (reference sequence). V lost 5 bases and J lost 5; bases outside the gene matches: 17. This CDR3 spans 17 amino acids. The CDR3 reads CASSVQGSPSFFYGYTF. The DNA of the CDR3 is TGTGCCAGTAGTGTACAGGGGTCCCCCTCCTTCTTTTATGGCTACACCTTC.

The chain is built from TRBV4-3 and TRBJ2-7, with 8 bases lining up with TRBD2. This CDR3 spans 15 amino acids. V lost 0 bases to trimming and J lost 3 bases; unmatched junction nucleotides: 4. Germline V lookup: CDR1 LGHNA, CDR2 YSLEER. CDR3 sequence reads: CASSQDIREGYEQYF. CDR3 nucleotides: TGCGCCAGCAGCCAAGATATCCGGGAGGGCTACGAGCAGTACTTC.

This chain joins TRBV18 and TRBJ1-5, with D perhaps matching TRBD1 (5 bases). CDR1 and CDR2 from the germline V gene are KGHSH and LQKENI. The V end lost 3 bases, the J end lost 1 base, and 13 bases lay between the germline ends. This CDR3 has 16 amino acids. CDR3: CASSPGTGLSNQPQHF. CDR3 coding DNA: TGTGCCAGCTCACCCGGGACGGGACTGAGCAATCAGCCCCAGCATTTT.

The genes are TRBV30 and TRBJ1-5, with unresolved D. This CDR3 has 14 amino acids. V gave up 0 bases and J gave up 7 bases, with 13 bases separating them. Germline CDR1 GTSNPN, CDR2 SVGIG (reference sequence). In DNA form, the CDR3 reads TGTGCCTGGAGTGTAAGTGGGCCCGGCCAGCCCCAGCATTTT. Translated: CAWSVSGPGQPQHF.

This clone was counted a single time. One end of the junction is discordant with germline, which a read error may explain. The rearrangement links TRBV5-4 to TRBJ2-4, with 12 positions matching TRBD2. The CDR3 is 18 amino acids. Germline V CDR1 and CDR2: SGHNT, YYREEE (reference sequence). The CDR3 protein is CASSLGLAGVGAKNIQYF. CDR3 sequence (DNA): TGTGCCAGCAGTTTGGGACTAGCGGGTGTGGGGGCCAAAAACATTCAGTACTTC.

The V gene is TRBV5-1, the J gene TRBJ2-7; D is perhaps TRBD2 (5 bases). Germline loops: CDR1 SGHRS, CDR2 YFSETQ. There are 17 residues in the CDR3. V was pared by 0 bases and J by 1 base, with 17 bases between. The CDR3 loop is CASSLGHMPRGSYEQYF. CDR3 sequence (DNA): TGCGCCAGCAGCTTGGGACATATGCCCCGCGGGTCCTACGAGCAGTACTTC.

The chain employs TRBV28 and TRBJ1-5; D may be TRBD1 (6 bases). This CDR3 region has 11 residues. Trimming cost V 4 bases and J 8 bases, with 6 bases left between them. Germline values: CDR1 MDHEN, CDR2 SYDVKM. CDR3 nucleotide sequence: TGTGCCAGCAGTTACAGGGAGCCCCAGCATTTT. Its translation is CASSYREPQHF.

The chain is built from TRBV29-1 and TRBJ1-4; D is uncertain. Deletions cut 4 bases from V and 3 bases from J, with 12 bases between. The CDR3 consists of 14 residues. Germline values: CDR1 SQVTM, CDR2 ANQGSEA. CDR3 bases: TGCAGCGTTGCTTTGGACTCAGCTAATGAAAAACTGTTTTTT. It specifies CSVALDSANEKLFF. The variable domain in full, with the rest retrieved from reference TRBV29-1 and TRBJ1-4, is SAVISQKPSRDICQRGTSLTIQCQVDSQVTMMFWYRQQPGQSLTLIATANQGSEATYESGFVIDKFPISRPNLTFSTLTVSNMSPEDSSIYLCSVALDSANEKLFFGSGTQLSVL.

The rearrangement joins TRBV5-1 to TRBJ1-3; 7 nucleotides match TRBD1. V dropped 4 bases and J dropped 7; count of bases not matched to a gene: 5. The V gene's germline CDR1 is SGHRS and CDR2 YFSETQ. The CDR3 is 13 amino acids. The CDR3 spells CASSAQGSNTIYF. CDR3 coding DNA: TGCGCCAGCAGCGCACAGGGGTCGAACACCATATATTTT.

This clone is a singleton in its sample. The rearrangement joins TRBV2 to TRBJ1-6; D not resolved. The germline V gene has CDR1 SNHLY and CDR2 FYNNEI. The length of the CDR3 is 12 residues. Trimming removed 6 bases at V and 10 bases at J, with 10 bases between. Here the CDR3 reads CASRPGGSPLHF. The CDR3 nucleotides are TGTGCCAGCAGGCCCGGAGGGTCACCCCTCCACTTT.

In this sample, this clone turned up a few times. The CDR3 is CASSPQGHVEPEAFF. CDR3 in DNA: TGTGCCAGCTCACCTCAGGGCCACGTTGAGCCTGAAGCTTTCTTT. This chain links TRBV18 with TRBJ1-1, with D possibly being TRBD1 (5 bases). Germline V gives CDR1 KGHSH, CDR2 LQKENI. Trimming stripped 3 bases from V and 6 bases from J, with 17 bases between. This CDR3 has 15 amino acids.

The rearrangement uses TRBV7-9 and TRBJ1-2; maybe TRBD1 (6 bases). Germline CDR1 is SEHNR and CDR2 is FQNEAQ (reference sequence). The CDR3 sequence is 13 residues long. Trimming removed 5 bases from V and 7 bases from J, with 14 bases in between. CDR3: CASSLRDMSGYTF. In DNA, the CDR3 is TGTGCCAGCAGCCTCCGGGACATGAGTGGCTACACCTTC.

This sequence joins TRBV2 and TRBJ2-7, with a tentative D call TRBD1 (5 bases). Trimming pared 6 bases from V and 3 bases from J, leaving 9 bases between. In germline, CDR1 is SNHLY, CDR2 FYNNEI. CDR3 length equals 12 residues. Written as DNA, the CDR3 is TGTGCCAGCAGACAGGATCACTACGAGCAGTACTTC. This encodes CASRQDHYEQYF.

The rearrangement links TRBV7-8 to TRBJ2-5; D perhaps matches TRBD1 (6 bases). The CDR3 spans 15 residues. In germline, CDR1 is SGHVS, CDR2 FQNEAQ. V was clipped by 2 bases and J by 3 bases, with 13 bases between them. CDR3 sequence reads: CASSLLAGAKETQYF. CDR3 sequence (DNA): TGTGCCAGCAGCTTACTGGCAGGGGCCAAAGAGACCCAGTACTTC.

The chain links TRBV29-1 to TRBJ2-1, with 8 bases fitting TRBD1. Germline lookup yields CDR1 SQVTM and CDR2 ANQGSEA. The CDR3 has 14 amino acids. V was pared by 6 bases and J by 12 bases, with 16 bases of the junction left unmatched. CDR3 residues: CSVGDKQTGEGQFF. The DNA of the CDR3 is TGCAGCGTCGGCGACAAGCAGACAGGGGAAGGGCAGTTCTTC.

The rearrangement uses TRBV7-2 and TRBJ2-3; D ambiguous. CDR1 and CDR2 from the germline V gene are SGHTA and FQGNSA. The CDR3 totals 14 residues. Trimming removed 1 base from V and 3 bases from J, with 8 bases in between. CDR3 sequence reads: CASSLVRLTDTQYF. The CDR3 DNA is TGTGCCAGCAGCTTAGTACGTCTAACAGATACGCAGTATTTT.

The chain has TRBV7-2 and TRBJ2-3; D is perhaps TRBD1 (5 bases). CDR3 length equals 15 residues. The germline CDR1 and CDR2 sequences are SGHTA and FQGNSA. Trimming pared 0 bases from V and 6 bases from J, leaving 13 bases between. This CDR3 reads CASSLAGRASDTQYF. CDR3 in DNA: TGTGCCAGCAGCTTAGCGGGGCGAGCATCGGATACGCAGTATTTT.

The genes are TRBV5-1 and TRBJ2-5; weak D call: TRBD1 (6 bases). V lost 2 bases and J lost 5, with 19 bases in between. Germline CDR1 reads SGHRS; CDR2 reads YFSETQ. The CDR3 consists of 16 residues. CDR3 DNA: TGCGCCAGCAGCTTACAGGGCGGCTTTGGCAAGGAGACCCAGTACTTC. This translates into CASSLQGGFGKETQYF.